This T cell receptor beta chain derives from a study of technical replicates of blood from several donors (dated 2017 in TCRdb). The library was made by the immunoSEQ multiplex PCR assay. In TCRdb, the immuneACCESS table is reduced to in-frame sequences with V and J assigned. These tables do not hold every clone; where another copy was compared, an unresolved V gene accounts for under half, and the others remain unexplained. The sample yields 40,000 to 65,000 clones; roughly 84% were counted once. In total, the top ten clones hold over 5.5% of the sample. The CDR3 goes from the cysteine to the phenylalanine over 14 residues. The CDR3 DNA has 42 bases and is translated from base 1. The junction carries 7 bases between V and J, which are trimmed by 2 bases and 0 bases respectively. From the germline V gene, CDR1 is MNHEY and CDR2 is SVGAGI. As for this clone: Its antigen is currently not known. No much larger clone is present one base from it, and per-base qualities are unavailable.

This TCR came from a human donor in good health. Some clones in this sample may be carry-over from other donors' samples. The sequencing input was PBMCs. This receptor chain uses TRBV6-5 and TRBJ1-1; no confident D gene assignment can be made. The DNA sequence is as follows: TGTGCCAGCAGTTACGGCAGTTTGAACACTGAAGCTTTCTTT. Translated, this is CASSYGSLNTEAFF.